The 25 T cell receptor beta chains listed next were all sequenced from one sample in a study of cytomegalovirus exposure and HLA in healthy donors. 60 Vbeta and 13 Jbeta primers were used in PCR. Measured with immunoSEQ multiplex PCR; TCRdb has only the in-frame clones, and not every one. The sample lists just over 150,000 clones; 65% to 90% were seen once. Sequenced: PBMCs. All receptors come from a woman aged 45-65 years in good health and CMV-seropositive.

The gene calls are TRBV14 and TRBJ2-7; 8 nucleotides agree with TRBD2. Germline V gene lookup returns CDR1 SGHDN and CDR2 FVKESK. Trimming removed 8 bases from V and 5 bases from J; junction bases left unmatched: 17. The CDR3 extends over 16 amino acids. This CDR3 reads CASGQAGTSLPHEQYF. The DNA for the CDR3 is TGTGCCAGCGGGCAGGCAGGGACTAGTCTTCCCCACGAGCAGTACTTC.

The genes are TRBV4-1 and TRBJ2-4; weak D call: TRBD2 (5 bases). From germline, CDR1 is MGHRA and CDR2 YSYEKL. V lost 0 bases to trimming and J lost 6 bases, with 24 bases between them. The CDR3 is made up of 19 amino acids. CDR3 amino acids: CASSQESTGFGLERNIQYF. The CDR3 DNA reads TGCGCCAGCAGCCAAGAATCCACGGGATTCGGCCTAGAAAGAAACATTCAGTACTTC.

This clone was detected only once. This chain connects TRBV30 to TRBJ2-7; 10 bases agree with TRBD2. The CDR3 covers 14 residues. Per the germline V gene, CDR1 is GTSNPN and CDR2 is SVGIG (reference sequence). J was trimmed by 3 bases and V by 4 bases; bases with no gene match: 6. The CDR3 DNA reads as TGTGCCTGGACTAGCGGGGGAACTAGCTACGAGCAGTACTTC. Translation gives CAWTSGGTSYEQYF.

The J gene is TRBJ2-1, the V gene TRBV5-1, with TRBD2 matching over 16 bases. The germline V gene has CDR1 SGHRS and CDR2 YFSETQ. There are 16 residues in the CDR3. Trimming at V came to 4 bases and at J to 9 bases, leaving 7 bases not matched to a gene. CDR3 coding DNA: TGCGCCAGCAGCCCGGGGACTAGCGGGGGGGGGACTGAGCAGTTCTTC. It translates to CASSPGTSGGGTEQFF. The full variable domain, rest sourced from reference TRBV5-1 and TRBJ2-1, is KAGVTQTPRYLIKTRGQQVTLSCSPISGHRSVSWYQQTPGQGLQFLFEYFSETQRNKGNFPGRFSGRQFSNSRSEMNVSTLELGDSALYLCASSPGTSGGGTEQFFGPGTRLTVL.

CDR3 region: CAWSGDRGLDIQYF. The DNA for the CDR3 is TGTGCCTGGAGTGGGGACAGGGGCCTTGACATTCAGTACTTC. The rearrangement joins TRBV30 to TRBJ2-4, with 10 bases aligning to TRBD1. From germline, CDR1 is GTSNPN and CDR2 SVGIG (reference sequence). The CDR3 runs 14 residues. The J segment lost 8 bases and the V segment lost 1 base, leaving 5 bases of the junction unmatched.

The rearrangement links TRBV4-3 to TRBJ1-4; TRBD1 matches at 8 bases. This CDR3 comprises 19 residues. V lost 4 bases, J lost 1 base, and 14 bases stayed unmatched. CDR1 and CDR2 (germline): LGHNA, YSLEER. The CDR3 loop is CASSRDHGVRGQTNEKLFF. The CDR3 nucleotides are TGCGCCAGCAGCCGGGATCATGGGGTCAGGGGGCAAACTAATGAAAAACTGTTTTTT.

This chain joins TRBV19 and TRBJ1-5, with D unclear. This CDR3 comprises 12 residues. Trimming removed 8 bases from V and 4 bases from J, with 9 bases in between. Germline V gene lookup returns CDR1 LNHDA and CDR2 SQIVND (reference sequence). The CDR3 nucleotides read TGTGCCAGTCCTCCAGTGAATCAGCCCCAGCATTTT. Translation gives CASPPVNQPQHF.

V usage is TRBV7-3 and J usage is TRBJ2-6; TRBD1 matches 7 bases. Germline CDR1 and CDR2: SGHTA and FQGTGA. The CDR3 has 16 residues. V gave up 6 bases and J gave up 0 bases; unmatched junction bases: 5. CDR3 sequence: CASSRDRYSGANVLTF. CDR3 DNA sequence: TGTGCCAGCAGTCGGGACAGATACTCTGGGGCCAACGTCCTGACTTTC.

This clone was detected only once. The rearrangement joins TRBV25-1 to TRBJ2-2; the match to TRBD1 covers 8 bases. CDR1 MGHDK and CDR2 SYGVNS come from the germline V gene. The CDR3 consists of 14 residues. Trimming at V came to 2 bases and at J to 8 bases, leaving 4 bases not matched to a gene. CDR3 amino acids: CASSEQGAKGELFF. CDR3 in DNA: TGTGCCAGCAGTGAACAGGGGGCAAAAGGGGAGCTGTTTTTT.

The V call is TRBV19, the J call TRBJ2-2, with TRBD1 matching 9 bases. CDR3 length: 14 residues. Germline CDR1 and CDR2: LNHDA and SQIVND (reference sequence). Losses at the gene ends were 7 bases for V and 1 base for J; bases not matched to a gene: 1. The CDR3 region has the DNA TGTGCCAGTACGGACAGGGGGAACACCGGGGAGCTGTTTTTT. It specifies CASTDRGNTGELFF. The whole variable domain, filled in from reference TRBV19 and TRBJ2-2, reads DGGITQSPKYLFRKEGQNVTLSCEQNLNHDAMYWYRQDPGQGLRLIYYSQIVNDFQKGDIAEGYSVSREKKESFPLTVTSAQKNPTAFYLCASTDRGNTGELFFGEGSRLTVL.

This chain uses TRBV6-5 with TRBJ2-1, with D perhaps TRBD2 (5 bases). V lost 0 bases to trimming and J lost 4 bases, with 13 bases between them. Germline V gives CDR1 MNHEY, CDR2 SVGAGI. CDR3 length: 16 amino acids. CDR3 in amino acids: CASSYSARGGYNEQFF. The DNA of the CDR3 is TGTGCCAGCAGTTACTCTGCACGGGGTGGGTACAATGAGCAGTTCTTC.

The chain uses TRBV29-1 and TRBJ2-7; 7 bases align to TRBD1. J gave up 4 bases and V 4 bases, and 7 bases lay outside the gene matches. Germline V gene lookup returns CDR1 SQVTM and CDR2 ANQGSEA. This CDR3 spans 13 amino acids. In nucleotides, the CDR3 is TGCAGCGTTGTCCAAGACAGGGATTACGAGCAGTACTTC. This sequence encodes CSVVQDRDYEQYF.

CDR3 region: CASSLTASGGTGANVLTF. The CDR3 nucleotides are TGCGCCAGCAGTTTAACGGCTAGCGGGGGGACTGGGGCCAACGTCCTGACTTTC. V gene TRBV5-1 combines with J gene TRBJ2-6, with 11 bases that match TRBD2. This CDR3 spans 18 amino acids. Looked up from germline, CDR1 is SGHRS and CDR2 is YFSETQ. Trimming cost V 5 bases and J 2 bases; bases outside gene matches: 9.

The chain combines TRBV4-1 with TRBJ1-1; no reliable D call. Trimming shortened V by 0 bases and J by 6 bases, and 14 bases separated the two germline ends. This CDR3 is 15 amino acids long. In germline, CDR1 is MGHRA, CDR2 YSYEKL. In DNA form, the CDR3 reads TGCGCCAGCAGCCAAGATACAACAACAGTGGCTGAAGCTTTCTTT. Translation: CASSQDTTTVAEAFF.

The sample holds a few counts of this clone. The chain carries TRBV2 and TRBJ2-3, with 15 nucleotides matching TRBD2. The J segment lost 1 base and the V segment lost 7 bases, leaving 3 bases of the junction unmatched. In germline, CDR1 is SNHLY, CDR2 FYNNEI. CDR3 length equals 16 residues. The CDR3 DNA reads TGTGCCAGCACGGGACTAGCGGGGGGACGCACAGATACGCAGTATTTT. Amino acid sequence: CASTGLAGGRTDTQYF.

CDR3 sequence reads: CASSSGQGGQYF. The CDR3 DNA is TGTGCCAGCAGCTCAGGACAGGGAGGGCAGTATTTT. This chain links TRBV7-3 with TRBJ2-3, with 8 bases lining up with TRBD1. This CDR3 is built from 12 residues. V trimming: 4 bases; J trimming: 11 bases; junction bases outside the gene matches: 5. From germline, CDR1 is SGHTA and CDR2 FQGTGA.

The chain employs TRBV29-1 and TRBJ2-3; D unclear. CDR1 and CDR2 from the germline V gene are SQVTM and ANQGSEA. CDR3 size: 12 residues. The V gene lost 4 bases and the J gene lost 6 bases, with 11 bases spanning the gap. CDR3: CSVGLNRDTQYF. In DNA, the CDR3 is TGCAGCGTTGGCCTTAATCGGGATACGCAGTATTTT.

The J gene is TRBJ2-7, the V gene TRBV10-3; 10 bases map to TRBD1. Germline V gene sequence: CDR1 ENHRY, CDR2 SYGVKD. The CDR3 contains 12 residues. The ends lost 10 bases at V and 4 bases at J; junction bases unmatched: 4. This CDR3 reads CATGDRGYEQYF. CDR3 nucleotide sequence: TGTGCCACAGGGGACAGGGGTTACGAGCAGTACTTC.

The genes are TRBV21-1 and TRBJ1-4; TRBD1 is the table's D call, not checked against the DNA. TRBV21-1 has pseudogene status. The CDR3 length is 19 residues. The CDR3 reads CASSKELELGAGGSEKLFF. Written as DNA, the CDR3 is TGTGCCAGCAGCAAAGAGCTGGAGCTCGGGGCAGGGGGTTCCGAAAAACTGTTTTTT.

V gene TRBV13 combines with J gene TRBJ2-3; D is unclear. The CDR3 runs to 14 residues. The V gene's germline CDR1 is PRHDT and CDR2 FYEKMQ (reference sequence). Trimming shortened V by 6 bases and J by 0 bases, and 10 bases separated the two germline ends. The CDR3 is CASSYSTSTDTQYF. In DNA form, the CDR3 reads TGTGCCAGCAGTTACTCAACTAGCACAGATACGCAGTATTTT.

J is TRBJ2-5 and V is TRBV29-1; D is unresolved. This CDR3 has 10 residues. From germline, CDR1 is SQVTM and CDR2 ANQGSEA. Trimming shortened V by 7 bases and J by 3 bases, and 6 bases separated the two germline ends. The CDR3 nucleotides are TGCAGCGGTATCGAAGAGACCCAGTACTTC. Its translation: CSGIEETQYF.

The chain links TRBV2 to TRBJ1-3; D unresolved. CDR1 is SNHLY, CDR2 FYNNEI, per germline. Trimming left V 7 bases short and J 0 bases short, with 10 bases between. The CDR3 contains 14 residues. The CDR3 protein is CASMGSTSGNTIYF. In DNA, the CDR3 is TGTGCCAGCATGGGCAGTACCTCTGGAAACACCATATATTTT.

CDR3 sequence (DNA): TGTGCCAGCAGTGAGAGCCGGACAGGATTTGGGGAAAAACTGTTTTTT. Its translation: CASSESRTGFGEKLFF. V is TRBV6-1 and J is TRBJ1-4; 7 nucleotides match TRBD1. J gave up 8 bases and V 3 bases, and 12 bases lay outside the gene matches. This CDR3 comprises 16 residues. The germline CDR1 and CDR2 sequences are MNHNS and SASEGT.

This chain links TRBV28 with TRBJ2-7, with D possibly matching TRBD1 (6 bases). The CDR3 covers 12 residues. V lost 6 bases, J lost 4 bases, and 10 bases lay in between. The germline CDR1 and CDR2 sequences are MDHEN and SYDVKM. This CDR3 reads CASSSDRYEQYF. In nucleotides, the CDR3 is TGTGCCAGCAGCTCAGACAGGTACGAGCAGTACTTC.

This chain's CDR3 is CASSPSGSTDTQYF. CDR3 DNA sequence: TGTGCCAGCAGCCCCTCAGGATCAACAGATACGCAGTATTTT. V and J are TRBV7-3 and TRBJ2-3; no clear D. This CDR3 has 14 amino acids. The ends were cut back, 5 bases at V and 3 bases at J, with 12 bases in the middle. The germline gives CDR1 SGHTA, CDR2 FQGTGA.